This TCR beta chain originates from a study of blood T cell repertoires in COVID-19. This clone showed up just a few times. The data were produced by immunoSEQ multiplex PCR, yet TCRdb's version contains in-frame clones alone and is incomplete. This sample yields about 280,000 clones, of which 90% are seen a single time; roughly 1.5% belongs to the top ten. Source material: PBMCs or T cells enriched from blood (not recorded which). The sequence came from a woman aged 18-35 years with acute COVID-19.

CDR3 region: CASSLNSIALSGNTIYF. The CDR3 nucleotides read TGTGCCAGCTCACTAAACAGCATTGCCCTCTCAGGAAACACCATATATTTT. The chain couples TRBV18 to TRBJ1-3; D remains unclear. Germline lookup yields CDR1 KGHSH and CDR2 LQKENI. This CDR3 is built from 17 residues. Trimming took off 4 bases at V and 4 bases at J, with 20 bases between the two ends.